These 32 T cell receptor beta chains originate from one sample sequenced in a study of cytomegalovirus exposure and HLA in healthy donors. The primer mix had 60 Vbeta and 13 Jbeta primers. The assay was immunoSEQ multiplex PCR, and TCRdb's table has in-frame clones only and misses some. The sample has nearly 200,000 clones, more than 75% seen once. Sequencing input: PBMCs. The origin of the receptors is a man aged 30 to 45 in good health and CMV-seronegative.

The V and J genes are TRBV27 and TRBJ2-2; D is possibly TRBD2 (6 bases). The V gene's germline CDR1 is MNHEY and CDR2 SMNVEV (reference sequence). There are 15 residues in the CDR3. The V end was cut by 5 bases, the J end by 7 bases, with 17 bases between. Here the CDR3 reads CASSMRLVRGGELFF. Here the CDR3 DNA reads TGTGCCAGCAGTATGAGACTAGTTCGAGGCGGGGAGCTGTTTTTT.

This clone was counted between two and nine times. The gene calls are TRBV10-1 and TRBJ1-3; perhaps TRBD1 as D (6 bases). Germline V gives CDR1 WNHNN, CDR2 SYGVQD (reference sequence). The CDR3 totals 14 residues. Trimming pared 8 bases from V and 0 bases from J, leaving 11 bases between. The CDR3 is CASRPGHSGNTIYF. The CDR3 DNA is TGCGCCAGCCGTCCGGGACACTCTGGAAACACCATATATTTT.

The rearrangement joins TRBV5-1 to TRBJ2-3; perhaps TRBD2 as D (5 bases). This CDR3 has 14 residues. The germline V gene encodes CDR1 SGHRS and CDR2 YFSETQ. V was cut by 3 bases and J by 2 bases, with 10 bases left in between. Here the CDR3 reads CASSWEHPTDTQYF. The CDR3, as DNA: TGCGCCAGCAGCTGGGAGCACCCCACAGATACGCAGTATTTT.

CDR3 region: CASSFQGTAYNEQFF. The CDR3 DNA is TGCGCCAGCAGCTTTCAGGGGACCGCCTACAATGAGCAGTTCTTC. J is TRBJ2-1 and V is TRBV5-1, with D possibly being TRBD1 (6 bases). The germline V gene has CDR1 SGHRS and CDR2 YFSETQ. This CDR3 has 15 amino acids. The V end was cut by 2 bases, the J end by 2 bases, with 11 bases between.

The chain combines TRBV4-2 with TRBJ1-5; D not certain. This CDR3 contains 14 residues. Germline lookup yields CDR1 LGHNA and CDR2 YNFKEQ. The V end lost 0 bases, the J end lost 4 bases, and 7 bases lay between the germline ends. The CDR3 region has the DNA TGTGCCAGCAGCCAAGATCCCGGGAATCAGCCCCAGCATTTT. This encodes CASSQDPGNQPQHF.

In its sample, this clone was seen once. The chain couples TRBV9 to TRBJ2-1; possible D gene TRBD1, 6 bases. V was cut by 0 bases and J by 6 bases, with 10 bases left in between. The CDR3 runs to 14 residues. The V gene's germline CDR1 is SGDLS and CDR2 YYNGEE. CDR3 sequence reads: CASSVAGQTNEQFF. CDR3 DNA sequence: TGTGCCAGCAGCGTAGCCGGACAGACCAATGAGCAGTTCTTC.

This sequence joins TRBV6-5 and TRBJ1-1; D perhaps matches TRBD1 (6 bases). The CDR3 has 14 amino acids. Trimming shortened V by 1 base and J by 5 bases, and 11 bases separated the two germline ends. Per the germline V gene, CDR1 is MNHEY and CDR2 is SVGAGI. The CDR3 here is CASSYFQGNTEAFF. In DNA, the CDR3 is TGTGCCAGCAGTTACTTTCAGGGGAATACTGAAGCTTTCTTT.

The sample holds one count of this clone. V is TRBV28 and J is TRBJ2-3; TRBD2 matches at 9 bases. CDR3 length: 16 residues. Germline V gene lookup returns CDR1 MDHEN and CDR2 SYDVKM. The V segment lost 3 bases and the J segment 2 bases; nucleotides outside the gene matches: 6. The CDR3 bases are TGTGCCAGCAGTTTGTCAGCGGGGGGACTCACAGATACGCAGTATTTT. Translated: CASSLSAGGLTDTQYF. Full variable domain (rest looked up from reference TRBV28 and TRBJ2-3): DVKVTQSSRYLVKRTGEKVFLECVQDMDHENMFWYRQDPGLGLRLIYFSYDVKMKEKGDIPEGYSVSREKKERFSLILESASTNQTSMYLCASSLSAGGLTDTQYFGPGTRLTVL.

This chain uses TRBV19 with TRBJ2-3, with unresolved D. The CDR3 extends over 12 amino acids. Germline assignment: CDR1 LNHDA and CDR2 SQIVND (reference sequence). Trimming removed 3 bases at V and 7 bases at J, with 8 bases between. As DNA, the CDR3 is TGTGCCAGTAGTATCGGGTCAAATACGCAGTATTTT. It translates to CASSIGSNTQYF.

The chain joins TRBV27 to TRBJ2-5, with 11 bases identical to TRBD2. Losses at the gene ends were 4 bases for V and 4 bases for J; bases not matched to a gene: 26. CDR3 size: 22 residues. Germline assignment: CDR1 MNHEY and CDR2 SMNVEV (reference sequence). CDR3 sequence: CASSSMTSPELAGVGRVETQYF. CDR3 nucleotide sequence: TGTGCCAGCAGTTCTATGACATCGCCCGAACTAGCGGGAGTGGGGAGGGTAGAGACCCAGTACTTC.

This chain uses TRBV6-5 with TRBJ2-1; no clear D gene. Germline-derived CDR1 and CDR2 are MNHEY and SVGAGI. The germline V and J ends were trimmed by 7 bases and 6 bases, with 16 bases remaining between them. This CDR3 comprises 14 residues. CDR3 nucleotide sequence: TGTGCCAGCACTACGGGTTGGCAAATCAATGAGCAGTTCTTC. Amino acid sequence: CASTTGWQINEQFF.

This clone has more than one count but fewer than ten. The genes are TRBV28 and TRBJ1-2; D unclear. CDR1 is MDHEN, CDR2 SYDVKM, per germline. The CDR3 runs 12 residues. Trimming left V 11 bases short and J 0 bases short, with 10 bases between. This chain's CDR3 is CAEGGPNYGYTF. For the CDR3, the DNA is TGTGCCGAGGGAGGTCCTAACTATGGCTACACCTTC.

The chain couples TRBV7-2 to TRBJ2-3; 9 positions match TRBD2. The CDR3 is 15 amino acids. Germline CDR1 and CDR2: SGHTA and FQGNSA. Unmatched junction bases numbered 7, after V lost 1 base and J lost 8 bases. CDR3 loop: CASSLERLAGFTQYF. The CDR3 DNA reads TGTGCCAGCAGCTTAGAAAGGCTAGCGGGGTTTACGCAGTATTTT. The whole variable domain, filled in from reference TRBV7-2 and TRBJ2-3, reads GAGVSQSPSNKVTEKGKDVELRCDPISGHTALYWYRQSLGQGLEFLIYFQGNSAPDKSGLPSDRFSAERTGGSVSTLTIQRTQQEDSAVYLCASSLERLAGFTQYFGPGTRLTVL.

This rearrangement joins TRBV6-5 to TRBJ1-1; D is possibly TRBD1 (6 bases). The CDR3 extends over 14 amino acids. The ends were cut back, 7 bases at V and 0 bases at J, with 12 bases in the middle. Per the germline V gene, CDR1 is MNHEY and CDR2 is SVGAGI. CDR3 sequence: CASIMGAVNTEAFF. CDR3 nucleotide sequence: TGTGCCAGCATCATGGGGGCAGTGAACACTGAAGCTTTCTTT.

The CDR3 region is CASSVTGVGYTF. CDR3 in DNA: TGTGCCAGCAGTGTTACGGGGGTCGGCTACACCTTC. This chain joins TRBV2 and TRBJ1-2, with a tentative D call TRBD1 (5 bases). Germline V CDR1 and CDR2: SNHLY, FYNNEI. V was shortened by 4 bases and J by 8 bases, with 11 bases between the two germline ends. The CDR3 sequence is 12 residues long.

In this sample, this clone turned up once. The rearrangement joins TRBV5-8 to TRBJ2-1; D is perhaps TRBD1 (5 bases). V lost 4 bases and J 0 bases, leaving 17 bases between the germline ends. Germline V gene data show CDR1 as SGHTS and CDR2 as YDEGEE. This CDR3 is built from 17 residues. The DNA for the CDR3 is TGTGCCAGCAGCCACGGACATATAAGAGCCTCCTACAATGAGCAGTTCTTC. This codes for CASSHGHIRASYNEQFF.

This rearrangement joins TRBV6-4 to TRBJ2-1, with D perhaps TRBD2 (6 bases). Germline assignment: CDR1 MRHNA and CDR2 SNTAGT. The CDR3 has 13 residues. V was pared by 2 bases and J by 10 bases, with 12 bases between. CDR3 loop: CASSDESSGEQFF. Written as DNA, the CDR3 is TGTGCCAGCAGTGACGAGTCGAGCGGGGAGCAGTTCTTC.

As DNA, the CDR3 is TGTGCCAGCAGGCCGGCGGGGCCCCTGGCTCCCCACGAGCAGTACTTC. Translation: CASRPAGPLAPHEQYF. V gene TRBV27 combines with J gene TRBJ2-7, with D possibly matching TRBD2 (6 bases). With 6 bases removed from V and 5 bases from J, the gap between germline ends came to 23 bases. Germline V gene data show CDR1 as MNHEY and CDR2 as SMNVEV (reference sequence). This CDR3 comprises 16 residues.

This clone was counted a few times. The chain links TRBV18 to TRBJ2-3; D is uncertain. Per germline, CDR1 KGHSH and CDR2 LQKENI. The CDR3 covers 12 residues. Trimming cost V 3 bases and J 2 bases, with 3 bases left between them. Here the CDR3 DNA reads TGTGCCAGCTCACCCGTCACAGATACGCAGTATTTT. Residues: CASSPVTDTQYF.

In its sample, this clone was seen a few times. The gene calls are TRBV7-8 and TRBJ2-4, with TRBD1 matching 7 bases. From germline, CDR1 is SGHVS and CDR2 FQNEAQ. V trimming: 6 bases; J trimming: 7 bases; junction bases outside the gene matches: 12. This CDR3 comprises 15 residues. Here the CDR3 reads CASSLFTGVSNIQYF. CDR3 coding DNA: TGTGCCAGCAGTCTATTCACAGGGGTCAGCAACATTCAGTACTTC.

The chain has TRBV6-1 and TRBJ1-2, with D maybe TRBD1 (5 bases). The CDR3 runs 12 residues. CDR1 and CDR2 from the germline V gene are MNHNS and SASEGT. Trimming took 4 bases from V and 4 from J, leaving 7 bases between them. DNA of the CDR3: TGTGCCAGCAGTGCGGACATCTATGGCTACACCTTC. This sequence encodes CASSADIYGYTF.

The V gene is TRBV28, the J gene TRBJ1-6; no clear D gene. The length of the CDR3 is 17 residues. CDR1 and CDR2 (germline): MDHEN, SYDVKM. The V end lost 3 bases, the J end lost 0 bases, and 12 bases lay between the germline ends. As DNA, the CDR3 is TGTGCCAGCAGTTTGGTAGCCGTTAGCTCCTATAATTCACCCCTCCACTTT. It yields the protein CASSLVAVSSYNSPLHF. Together with reference TRBV28 and TRBJ1-6, the CDR3 gives the full variable domain: DVKVTQSSRYLVKRTGEKVFLECVQDMDHENMFWYRQDPGLGLRLIYFSYDVKMKEKGDIPEGYSVSREKKERFSLILESASTNQTSMYLCASSLVAVSSYNSPLHFGNGTRLTVT.

DNA of the CDR3: TGTGCCAGCAGCTTTATGGGCCCAGGGGAGACCCAGTACTTC. Amino acids: CASSFMGPGETQYF. The chain uses TRBV7-9 and TRBJ2-5; TRBD1 is a possible D gene (5 bases). This CDR3 spans 14 amino acids. V was shortened by 3 bases and J by 5 bases, with 13 bases between the two germline ends. Germline V gene lookup returns CDR1 SEHNR and CDR2 FQNEAQ (reference sequence).

This clone occurred once. The V call is TRBV19, the J call TRBJ1-1; 9 bases match TRBD1. Trimming at V came to 7 bases and at J to 4 bases, leaving 16 bases not matched to a gene. Germline loops: CDR1 LNHDA, CDR2 SQIVND (reference sequence). This CDR3 is built from 17 residues. The CDR3 region is CASKGRTGDGVGTEAFF. DNA for the CDR3: TGTGCCAGTAAAGGGAGGACAGGGGATGGAGTCGGCACTGAAGCTTTCTTT.

CDR3 protein: CASRPVWDTAYEQYF. Here the CDR3 DNA reads TGTGCCAGCAGGCCGGTTTGGGACACTGCTTACGAGCAGTACTTC. This chain uses TRBV27 with TRBJ2-7; D is perhaps TRBD1 (6 bases). V lost 6 bases, J lost 4 bases, and 19 bases lay in between. The germline V gene has CDR1 MNHEY and CDR2 SMNVEV (reference sequence). CDR3 size: 15 residues.

The V and J genes are TRBV7-2 and TRBJ1-2; D remains unclear. Deletions cut 1 base from V and 5 bases from J, with 8 bases between. Per the germline V gene, CDR1 is SGHTA and CDR2 is FQGNSA. The CDR3 spans 13 residues. The CDR3 region has the DNA TGTGCCAGCAGCTTAGTAGGAGGATATGGCTACACCTTC. Encoded protein: CASSLVGGYGYTF. The whole variable domain, filled in from reference TRBV7-2 and TRBJ1-2, reads GAGVSQSPSNKVTEKGKDVELRCDPISGHTALYWYRQSLGQGLEFLIYFQGNSAPDKSGLPSDRFSAERTGGSVSTLTIQRTQQEDSAVYLCASSLVGGYGYTFGSGTRLTVV.

The rearrangement uses TRBV27 and TRBJ2-2; TRBD1 aligns across 10 bases. The CDR3 is made up of 16 amino acids. Losses at the gene ends were 5 bases for V and 7 bases for J; bases not matched to a gene: 10. Germline-derived CDR1 and CDR2 are MNHEY and SMNVEV (reference sequence). The CDR3 nucleotides read TGTGCCAGCAGTACCCGGGACAGGGGCCCCGGCGGGGAGCTGTTTTTT. Residues: CASSTRDRGPGGELFF.

V and J are TRBV11-1 and TRBJ2-1, with 9 bases fitting TRBD1. CDR1 and CDR2 (germline): SGHAT, FQDESV (reference sequence). The ends lost 2 bases at V and 9 bases at J; junction bases unmatched: 14. The CDR3 spans 17 residues. The CDR3 protein is CASSLSTGQGGRVEQFF. For the CDR3, the DNA is TGTGCCAGCAGCTTATCAACGGGACAGGGAGGCCGGGTTGAGCAGTTCTTC.

The rearrangement uses TRBV5-1 and TRBJ2-1, with TRBD2 matching over 14 bases. The CDR3 has 16 residues. V dropped 4 bases and J dropped 7; count of bases not matched to a gene: 7. Germline values: CDR1 SGHRS, CDR2 YFSETQ. CDR3 residues: CASSDRGTSGSNEQFF. The CDR3 DNA follows: TGCGCCAGCAGCGATCGAGGGACTAGCGGGAGTAATGAGCAGTTCTTC.

V is TRBV21-1 and J is TRBJ2-3; the table's D call, TRBD2, has no DNA check behind it. TRBV21-1 is a known pseudogene. The CDR3 is made up of 15 amino acids. CDR3 sequence (DNA): TGTGCCAGCAGCAAAGCAGCTAGATCGGCAGATACGCAGTATTTT. As protein: CASSKAARSADTQYF.

This clone was seen only a few times. This sequence joins TRBV4-2 and TRBJ1-1, with 11 bases fitting TRBD1. Germline V gene lookup returns CDR1 LGHNA and CDR2 YNFKEQ. V lost 0 bases to trimming and J lost 5 bases; unmatched junction nucleotides: 5. The CDR3 has 16 amino acids. The CDR3 spells CASSQDPGQGGTEAFF. CDR3 DNA: TGTGCCAGCAGCCAAGATCCGGGACAGGGGGGTACTGAAGCTTTCTTT.

V gene TRBV5-8 combines with J gene TRBJ1-2; D gene ambiguous. CDR1 is SGHTS and CDR2 is YDEGEE in the germline V gene. Trimming left V 0 bases short and J 4 bases short, with 13 bases between. The CDR3 extends over 15 amino acids. The CDR3 reads CASSLGTQESYGYTF. The CDR3 DNA follows: TGTGCCAGCAGCTTGGGTACGCAGGAAAGCTATGGCTACACCTTC.